This entry lists 8 T cell receptor beta chains sequenced from one sample in a study of neurological immune-mediated disorders. Using its own MiXCR run on the 5' RACE reads, TCRdb lists one record per CDR3 protein. The table has around 46,000 distinct CDR3 sequences, roughly 4% seen once. The sample taken for sequencing was PBMCs. These TCRs come from a woman aged 55-75 years with multiple sclerosis.

A remark on this clonotype: One junction end disagrees with the germline gene, perhaps due to a read error. The chain has TRBV2 and TRBJ1-5; D ambiguous. CDR1 SNHLY and CDR2 FYNNEI come from the germline V gene. CDR3 size: 15 residues. The CDR3 is CASSSVGNSNQPQNF. DNA for the CDR3: TGTGCCAGCAGTAGCGTGGGCAATAGCAATCAGCCCCAGAATTTT.

The chain is built from TRBV4-3 and TRBJ2-3; D not certain. Germline assignment: CDR1 LGHNA and CDR2 YSLEER. CDR3 length: 14 amino acids. Trimming pared 0 bases from V and 0 bases from J, leaving 4 bases between. This chain's CDR3 is CASSQEDSTDTQYF. The CDR3 DNA reads TGCGCCAGCAGCCAAGAAGACAGCACAGATACGCAGTATTTT.

In its sample, this clonotype was seen many times. The chain links TRBV5-1 to TRBJ1-1; TRBD1 matches at 9 bases. The CDR3 sequence is 14 residues long. The germline V gene has CDR1 SGHRS and CDR2 YFSETQ. The trim removed 4 bases at V and 1 base at J, leaving 2 bases unmatched. The CDR3 loop is CASSPDRGNTEAFF. CDR3 nucleotide sequence: TGCGCCAGCAGCCCGGACAGGGGGAACACTGAAGCTTTCTTT.

This clonotype turned up a few times. The genes are TRBV12-3 or TRBV12-4 and TRBJ2-3, with 7 bases identical to TRBD2. This CDR3 is 15 amino acids long. With V trimmed by 5 bases and J by 4 bases, 9 bases remained unmatched. The CDR3 coding sequence is TGTGCCAGCAGTCGGGACTACCAAGCAGCAGATACGCAGTATTTT. Translated, it gives CASSRDYQAADTQYF.

This clonotype was observed many times. The chain recombines TRBV20-1 with TRBJ2-2; 11 bases align to TRBD2. The CDR3 has 18 residues. CDR1 is DFQATT, CDR2 SNEGSKA, per germline (reference sequence). Trimming cost V 0 bases and J 3 bases; bases outside gene matches: 9. CDR3 bases: TGCAGTGCTAGAGACCTCCTGACTAGCGGGGAGTACACCGGGGAGCTGTTTTTT. It codes for CSARDLLTSGEYTGELFF.

A few counts support this clonotype. The chain joins TRBV5-1 to TRBJ2-7, with D uncertain. Between the trimmed V and J ends, which lost 5 bases and 0 bases, there was a span of 9 bases. The CDR3 totals 13 residues. Germline CDR1 reads SGHRS; CDR2 reads YFSETQ. The CDR3 loop is CASRSYSSYEQYF. Here the CDR3 DNA reads TGCGCCAGCAGATCTTACAGCTCCTACGAGCAGTACTTC.

Ten or more counts support this clonotype. The rearrangement links TRBV27 to TRBJ2-7; 7 positions agree with TRBD1. Per germline, CDR1 MNHEY and CDR2 SMNVEV (reference sequence). The CDR3 sequence is 14 residues long. The J segment lost 5 bases and the V segment lost 6 bases, leaving 10 bases of the junction unmatched. The DNA for the CDR3 is TGTGCCAGCAGCGCCCAGGGGGTCTGGGACGAGCAGTACTTC. The encoded protein is CASSAQGVWDEQYF.

The table lists this clonotype with many counts. This sequence joins TRBV15 and TRBJ2-7, with 7 bases lining up with TRBD2. J gave up 0 bases and V 1 base, and 18 bases lay outside the gene matches. Per the germline V gene, CDR1 is LNHNV and CDR2 is YYDKDF (reference sequence). The CDR3 sequence is 20 residues long. The CDR3 sequence: CATSRARLATSGSSSYEQYF. The DNA of the CDR3 is TGTGCCACCAGCAGAGCAAGACTAGCAACCTCGGGGAGCTCCTCCTACGAGCAGTACTTC.